A single sample gave rise to the 5 T cell receptor beta chains below, sequenced in a study of sequential checkpoint blockade in melanoma. The assay was immunoSEQ multiplex PCR, and TCRdb's table has in-frame clones only and misses some. The sample carries about 38,000 clones, about 88% recorded once. Indicated treatment: randomized to nivolumab then ipilimumab (arm A) or the reverse (arm B). The specimen was CD8+ T cells sorted from blood (inferred from file names), collected from a patient given nivolumab and ipilimumab in sequence. The source of these receptors is a human donor with melanoma.

This chain links TRBV5-6 with TRBJ2-1; TRBD2 matches 10 bases. Germline CDR1 is SGHDT and CDR2 is YYEEEE. CDR3 length: 16 residues. V dropped 0 bases and J dropped 8; count of bases not matched to a gene: 8. The CDR3 DNA sequence: TGTGCCAGCAGCTTGGCCGGGAGCGGGAGGGTCGATGAGCAGTTCTTC. It is translated as CASSLAGSGRVDEQFF.

This sequence joins TRBV4-1 and TRBJ1-5; TRBD1 might be the D (6 bases). V lost 6 bases to trimming and J lost 0 bases, with 12 bases between them. CDR1 and CDR2 (germline): MGHRA, YSYEKL. This CDR3 spans 15 amino acids. The CDR3 bases are TGCGCCAGCAGACAGGGCCAGTATAGCAATCAGCCCCAGCATTTT. Protein: CASRQGQYSNQPQHF.

This chain uses TRBV27 with TRBJ2-3; D perhaps matches TRBD1 (5 bases). This CDR3 is 16 amino acids long. Trimming shortened V by 3 bases and J by 1 base, and 14 bases separated the two germline ends. Germline V gene data show CDR1 as MNHEY and CDR2 as SMNVEV (reference sequence). The CDR3 region has the DNA TGTGCCAGCAGTTTGTACAGGTCTGGGGGCACAGATACGCAGTATTTT. It is translated as CASSLYRSGGTDTQYF.

The chain is built from TRBV19 and TRBJ1-1, with D possibly being TRBD1 (5 bases). CDR1 LNHDA and CDR2 SQIVND come from the germline V gene (reference sequence). Between the trimmed V and J ends, which lost 1 base and 2 bases, there was a span of 5 bases. The CDR3 sequence is 13 residues long. The CDR3 loop reads CASSIGTNTEAFF. In DNA form, the CDR3 reads TGTGCCAGTAGTATAGGGACAAACACTGAAGCTTTCTTT.

The chain has TRBV11-2 and TRBJ2-6; 12 bases match TRBD2. Trimming removed 1 base from V and 4 bases from J; junction bases left unmatched: 8. This CDR3 is built from 19 residues. Looked up from germline, CDR1 is SGHAT and CDR2 is FQNNGV. CDR3 bases: TGTGCCAGCAGCTTAGTGGCTAGCGGGAGGGCCCTGGGGGCCAACGTCCTGACTTTC. This encodes CASSLVASGRALGANVLTF.